This entry is about one T cell receptor (beta chain). V was clipped by 5 bases and J by 7 bases, with 15 bases between them. CDR1 and CDR2 (germline): GTSNPN, SVGIG (reference sequence). The CDR3 spans 13 residues. Sequencing was performed with immunoSEQ multiplex PCR; in TCRdb, only in-frame clones are kept and a portion is missing. The sample lists about 200,000 clones, roughly 79% occurring once. This record belongs to a study of cytotoxic CD8 clonotypes in ibrutinib-treated CLL. Study information: The patients comprised 11 relapsed/refractory and about 16 treatment-naive cases, around 18 IGHV unmutated. Investigators reported 24 partial and 2 complete responses; after median around 63 months, roughly 15 patients remained remitted and about 12 progressed. Mean per-sample yields comprised roughly 260,000 productive templates and 94,082 productive rearrangements.

This TCR came from a human donor with chronic lymphocytic leukemia. The material was PBMCs, obtained after 12 months of ibrutinib treatment. The V call is TRBV30, the J call TRBJ1-3, with D perhaps TRBD1 (6 bases). CDR3: CAWGNGGSNTIYF. CDR3 sequence (DNA): TGTGCCTGGGGCAATGGGGGCTCGAACACCATATATTTT.